Below, one TCR beta chain is given with its context. What it recognizes is unknown. The sample comes from a study of cytomegalovirus exposure and HLA in healthy donors. The overall study: Of all 400 or so donors who were genotyped, roughly 81% belonged to the Caucasian-associated ancestry cluster. Overall study findings and caveats: Likely technical artifact: a cluster of highly shared sequence variants. Listed as cytomegalovirus-associated were 150 to 200 TCR beta chains.

The PCR employed 60 Vbeta primers together with 13 Jbeta primers. TCRdb's table, derived via immunoSEQ multiplex PCR, lists solely in-frame clones and lacks some. In the table there are about 170,000 clones, roughly 78% of which are singletons. Per germline, CDR1 SGHVS and CDR2 FQNEAQ. The CDR3 spans 14 residues. The ends were cut back, 8 bases at V and 0 bases at J, with 13 bases in the middle. The chain joins TRBV7-8 to TRBJ1-1; the D is unclear. Specimen: PBMCs. The receptor comes from a man aged 35 to 55 in good health and CMV-seropositive. CDR3 in amino acids: CASVGQIMNTEAFF. CDR3 nucleotides: TGTGCCAGCGTTGGGCAGATCATGAACACTGAAGCTTTCTTT.